One and the same sample provided the 21 T cell receptor beta chains below, sequenced in a study of tumor-infiltrating lymphocytes in oesophageal squamous cell carcinoma. TCRdb fed the PCR reads into MiXCR, producing one record per CDR3 protein. The sample lists under 25,000 distinct CDR3 sequences, roughly 37% seen once, with 6.8% in the top ten. Sample: blood. The receptors here all came from a male donor with esophageal squamous cell carcinoma.

This chain connects TRBV7-2 to TRBJ2-6; 9 bases align to TRBD2. Gene TRBJ2-7 matches the end of the DNA better, so the J call may be wrong. CDR3 length equals 14 residues. Germline loops: CDR1 SGHTA, CDR2 FQGNSA. The CDR3 DNA follows: TGTGCCAGCAGCTTTCGACTAGCGGTTTACGAGCAGTACTTC. Amino acids: CASSFRLAVYEQYF.

V and J are TRBV12-5 and TRBJ2-7, with 9 nucleotides matching TRBD1. With V trimmed by 2 bases and J by 9 bases, 11 bases remained unmatched. CDR1 LGHNT and CDR2 FRNRAP come from the germline V gene. The CDR3 is made up of 15 amino acids. The CDR3 spells CASGLQNRGRVRQYF. In DNA form, the CDR3 reads TGTGCTAGTGGTTTGCAGAACAGGGGGCGTGTTAGGCAGTACTTC. The full variable domain, with the rest looked up from reference TRBV12-5 and TRBJ2-7, is DARVTQTPRHKVTEMGQEVTMRCQPILGHNTVFWYRQTMMQGLELLAYFRNRAPLDDSGMPKDRFSAEMPDATLATLKIQPSEPRDSAVYFCASGLQNRGRVRQYFGPGTRLTVT.

This chain links TRBV7-3 with TRBJ2-6, with D possibly being TRBD2 (5 bases). Germline CDR1 reads SGHTA; CDR2 reads FQGTGA. The CDR3 spans 21 residues. Trimming took off 2 bases at V and 0 bases at J, with 23 bases between the two ends. CDR3 nucleotide sequence: TGTGCCAGCAGCTTATGGCCCAAGCGAGGCCCTGACTACTCTGGGGCCAACGTCCTGACTTTC. Amino acids: CASSLWPKRGPDYSGANVLTF.

This chain uses TRBV7-3 with TRBJ2-5; the D is unclear. Germline V gene data show CDR1 as SGHTA and CDR2 as FQGTGA. CDR3 size: 15 residues. Trimming took off 2 bases at V and 11 bases at J, with 21 bases between the two ends. The chain's CDR3 is CASSLERIQYNEQYF. The CDR3 DNA follows: TGTGCCAGCAGCTTAGAAAGGATTCAATACAATGAGCAGTACTTC.

This clonotype was seen many times. A much larger clone is a single base away; this may be a read error. CDR3 in amino acids: CASSLVAKYNEQYF. CDR3 DNA sequence: TGTGCCAGCAGCTTGGTAGCGAAATACAATGAGCAGTACTTC. The chain links TRBV7-2 to TRBJ2-7, with TRBD2 as a possible D gene (5 bases). Trimming removed 3 bases from V and 7 bases from J, with 16 bases in between. The V gene's germline CDR1 is SGHTA and CDR2 FQGNSA. The CDR3 is 14 amino acids.

The chain combines TRBV30 with TRBJ2-6; a possible D gene is TRBD1 (6 bases). The CDR3 has 14 residues. CDR1 is GTSNPN, CDR2 SVGIG, per germline (reference sequence). Between the trimmed V and J ends, which lost 5 bases and 4 bases, there was a span of 12 bases. The CDR3 sequence: CAWAGGEGANVLTF. DNA of the CDR3: TGTGCCTGGGCTGGGGGCGAGGGGGCCAACGTCCTGACTTTC.

The V call is TRBV5-1, the J call TRBJ2-5; TRBD2 agrees at 8 bases. The V gene end was trimmed by 4 bases and the J gene end by 5 bases; junction bases not matched to a gene: 13. From germline, CDR1 is SGHRS and CDR2 YFSETQ. The CDR3 consists of 16 residues. CDR3 residues: CASSPPLAGGGETQYF. CDR3 nucleotides: TGCGCCAGCAGCCCCCCTCTGGCGGGAGGCGGTGAGACCCAGTACTTC.

The rearrangement joins TRBV5-1 to TRBJ2-7, with TRBD1 matching 7 bases. This CDR3 spans 15 amino acids. Per germline, CDR1 SGHRS and CDR2 YFSETQ. V shed 4 bases, J shed 3 bases, and the junction held 10 bases outside the gene matches. CDR3 DNA: TGCGCCAGCAGCCCTGGAACAGGGGCCTACTACGAGCAGTACTTC. Translation gives CASSPGTGAYYEQYF.

This clonotype has at least ten counts. The chain employs TRBV5-6 and TRBJ1-2; 10 nucleotides align to TRBD1. J lost 3 bases, V lost 2 bases, and 1 base had no gene match. The CDR3 has 14 residues. Germline V gene sequence: CDR1 SGHDT, CDR2 YYEEEE. CDR3 in amino acids: CASSFGTGDYGYTF. DNA of the CDR3: TGTGCCAGCAGCTTCGGGACAGGGGACTATGGCTACACCTTC.

This clonotype was detected many times. Since a much larger clone is just one base distant, this may be a read error. The chain links TRBV27 to TRBJ2-1; tentatively, D is TRBD1 (6 bases). The assigned J gene may be wrong: the sequence end matches TRBJ2-7 better. Germline CDR1 MNHEY, CDR2 SMNVEV (reference sequence). The CDR3 is 14 residues long. CDR3 sequence reads: CASSRYGTPNEQYF. The CDR3, as DNA: TGTGCCAGCAGTAGATACGGGACACCCAATGAGCAGTACTTC.

This clonotype is medium-sized by share. This chain joins TRBV6-1 and TRBJ2-7, with no clear D. The germline CDR1 and CDR2 sequences are MNHNS and SASEGT. CDR3 length: 12 amino acids. Trimming cost V 4 bases and J 3 bases, with 7 bases left between them. In nucleotides, the CDR3 is TGTGCCAGCAGTGCGTCAGTCTACGAGCAGTACTTC. Translation gives CASSASVYEQYF.

V gene TRBV5-1 combines with J gene TRBJ2-1; 8 nucleotides match TRBD2. The CDR3 is made up of 16 amino acids. The germline gives CDR1 SGHRS, CDR2 YFSETQ. The trim removed 4 bases at V and 6 bases at J, leaving 12 bases unmatched. The CDR3 loop reads CASSHGRGGGLNEQFF. In DNA form, the CDR3 reads TGCGCCAGCAGCCACGGGAGGGGCGGGGGGCTCAATGAGCAGTTCTTC.

The chain links TRBV7-3 to TRBJ2-5; 9 positions agree with TRBD1. The end of the DNA is better explained by TRBJ2-1, so the J call may be wrong. CDR1 and CDR2 (germline): SGHTA, FQGTGA. The CDR3 length is 14 residues. Written as DNA, the CDR3 is TGTGCCAGCAGCTTAACCGGACAGGGGTATGAGCAGTTCTTC. Encoded protein: CASSLTGQGYEQFF.

The V and J genes are TRBV7-4 and TRBJ1-2; D gene ambiguous. Germline CDR1 SGHVT, CDR2 SQSDAQ. Trimming cost V 5 bases and J 6 bases, with 22 bases left between them. This CDR3 spans 16 amino acids. The CDR3 sequence is CASSIIGVTPQDGYTF. The CDR3 nucleotides read TGTGCCAGCAGCATAATAGGTGTCACGCCACAAGATGGCTACACCTTC.

By sample share, this clonotype is medium-sized (0.01 to 0.1%). V usage is TRBV6-1 and J usage is TRBJ2-6, with a tentative D call TRBD1 (6 bases). The length of the CDR3 is 15 residues. The V gene lost 6 bases and the J gene lost 4 bases, with 13 bases spanning the gap. The germline CDR1 and CDR2 sequences are MNHNS and SASEGT. In DNA form, the CDR3 reads TGTGCCAGCAGCGAAACAGGGACAGGGGCCAACGTCCTGACTTTC. Protein product: CASSETGTGANVLTF.

V and J are TRBV15 and TRBJ2-7, with 9 positions matching TRBD1. The V gene's germline CDR1 is LNHNV and CDR2 YYDKDF (reference sequence). The CDR3 has 14 amino acids. With 5 bases clipped from V and 6 bases from J, the junction kept 8 bases outside the gene matches. CDR3 in amino acids: CATSPHRGPGEQYF. DNA of the CDR3: TGTGCCACCAGCCCACACAGGGGGCCAGGCGAGCAGTACTTC.

This clonotype was seen at least ten times. The chain combines TRBV6-6 with TRBJ2-1, with 10 bases that match TRBD1. The V gene end was trimmed by 1 base and the J gene end by 8 bases; junction bases not matched to a gene: 5. The CDR3 runs to 15 residues. Germline V lookup: CDR1 MNHNY, CDR2 SVGAGI (reference sequence). The CDR3 DNA follows: TGTGCCAGCAGTTACTATGGGACAGGGGAGGATGAGCAGTTCTTC. Its translation: CASSYYGTGEDEQFF.

This clonotype was picked up a small number of times. The V gene is TRBV9, the J gene TRBJ1-5; TRBD1 matches at 8 bases. Germline CDR1 SGDLS, CDR2 YYNGEE. Trimming removed 3 bases from V and 5 bases from J; junction bases left unmatched: 13. This CDR3 region has 17 residues. CDR3 bases: TGTGCCAGCAGCGAATTCCTCGGACAGGGTAAGGATCAGCCCCAGCATTTT. Translated, it gives CASSEFLGQGKDQPQHF.

This chain links TRBV27 with TRBJ2-4, with 10 nucleotides matching TRBD1. The closer fit of TRBJ2-5 to the DNA end suggests the J call may be wrong. Germline CDR1 reads MNHEY; CDR2 reads SMNVEV (reference sequence). There are 15 residues in the CDR3. CDR3 in DNA: TGTGCCAGCAGGACAGGGGGCGGCTTTCAAGAGACCCAGTACTTC. Its protein product is CASRTGGGFQETQYF.

Judged by abundance, this clonotype is medium-sized (0.01 to 0.1%). This rearrangement joins TRBV7-8 to TRBJ1-1; TRBD1 matches at 8 bases. Germline CDR1 and CDR2: SGHVS and FQNEAQ. J lost 0 bases, V lost 5 bases, and 2 bases had no gene match. The CDR3 is 14 amino acids. For the CDR3, the DNA is TGTGCCAGCAGCACGGGACAGGTGAACACTGAAGCTTTCTTT. Translation gives CASSTGQVNTEAFF.

This clonotype is deemed medium-sized. V usage is TRBV7-2 and J usage is TRBJ2-5; no clear D. Germline values: CDR1 SGHTA, CDR2 FQGNSA. This CDR3 contains 13 residues. V lost 6 bases, J lost 3 bases, and 11 bases lay in between. This chain's CDR3 is CASRLPPKETQYF. For the CDR3, the DNA is TGTGCCAGCAGGCTACCCCCCAAAGAGACCCAGTACTTC.